This TCR beta chain was recorded in a study of shared clonotypes between healthy human individuals. Study observations and caveats: Across subsets, estimated richness was generally greater for naive than for memory populations.

A note on this clone: Its specificity is unknown.

This CDR3 has 13 amino acids. Germline V CDR1 and CDR2: SEHNR, FQNEAQ (reference sequence). The ends were cut back, 5 bases at V and 4 bases at J, with 11 bases in the middle. Produced via immunoSEQ multiplex PCR; TCRdb's table is partial and in-frame only. This sample yields some 2,000,000 clones, of which approximately 94% are seen a single time; more than 0.95% belongs to the top ten. CD45RO-negative, CCR7-positively selected cells formed the naive CD8 fraction, excluding terminally differentiated effector memory CD45RA+ cells. This TCR derives from a man aged 18 to 29 in good health. The chain has TRBV7-9 and TRBJ1-2, with unresolved D. Sample: naive CD8+ T cells sorted from blood. CDR3: CASSRDEAYGYTF. As DNA, the CDR3 is TGTGCCAGCAGCCGAGACGAGGCCTATGGCTACACCTTC.